Below, 30 T cell receptor beta chains from the same sample are listed, as sequenced in a study of blood T cell repertoires in COVID-19. This table comes from immunoSEQ multiplex PCR, and its TCRdb copy is limited to in-frame clones, with some not included. The data show about 220,000 clones, with 80% seen just once and roughly 13% held by the top ten. Sequenced material: peripheral blood. The receptor source for this set is a human donor in a cohort sampled during active COVID-19.

The chain links TRBV5-1 to TRBJ2-2; 12 nucleotides match TRBD2. V was pared by 4 bases and J by 6 bases, with 10 bases of the junction left unmatched. The CDR3 is made up of 17 amino acids. CDR1 and CDR2 from the germline V gene are SGHRS and YFSETQ. The CDR3 loop reads CASSPSPLAGGSGELFF. The CDR3 DNA follows: TGCGCCAGCAGCCCATCCCCACTAGCGGGGGGCTCCGGGGAGCTGTTTTTT.

The CDR3 nucleotides read TGTGCCACCAGCAGCTTGGACCGGGGTAGGGTCAGGAACTATGGCTACACCTTC. Translation gives CATSSLDRGRVRNYGYTF. The J gene is TRBJ1-2, the V gene TRBV15; D unresolved. Trimming shortened V by 3 bases and J by 2 bases, and 22 bases separated the two germline ends. CDR1 is LNHNV and CDR2 is YYDKDF in the germline V gene (reference sequence). This CDR3 has 18 residues.

V usage is TRBV19 and J usage is TRBJ1-5; D uncertain. Germline CDR1 LNHDA, CDR2 SQIVND (reference sequence). The CDR3 length is 10 residues. V lost 7 bases and J lost 6, with 4 bases in between. This chain's CDR3 is CASNRQPQHF. In DNA form, the CDR3 reads TGTGCCAGTAATCGTCAGCCCCAGCATTTT.

This clone has just a few counts. The chain recombines TRBV9 with TRBJ1-2, with D perhaps TRBD1 (6 bases). The V end was cut by 1 base, the J end by 6 bases, with 16 bases between. This CDR3 comprises 15 residues. In germline, CDR1 is SGDLS, CDR2 YYNGEE. The CDR3, as DNA: TGTGCCAGCAGCGTAAGTCCCCAGGGGAATCATGGCTACACCTTC. Translating gives CASSVSPQGNHGYTF.

V and J are TRBV3-1 (or the pseudogene TRBV3-2) and TRBJ2-2, with TRBD2 matching 12 bases. The CDR3 spans 16 residues. Germline V gene lookup returns CDR1 LGHDT and CDR2 YNNKEL (reference sequence). J was trimmed by 4 bases and V by 4 bases; bases with no gene match: 4. CDR3 sequence: CASSPGLAGLTGELFF. CDR3 nucleotides: TGTGCCAGCAGCCCCGGACTAGCGGGACTCACCGGGGAGCTGTTTTTT.

V and J are TRBV4-3 and TRBJ1-2; maybe TRBD1 (6 bases). CDR3 length equals 17 residues. Germline CDR1 reads LGHNA; CDR2 reads YSLEER. V lost 3 bases, J lost 4 bases, and 21 bases lay in between. Here the CDR3 reads CASSQSPGGQGTYGYTF. DNA of the CDR3: TGCGCCAGCAGCCAGAGCCCGGGGGGCCAGGGGACCTATGGCTACACCTTC.

The chain employs TRBV5-4 and TRBJ2-7, with TRBD1 as a possible D gene (6 bases). The CDR3 has 13 amino acids. Germline V gene sequence: CDR1 SGHNT, CDR2 YYREEE (reference sequence). V was trimmed by 1 base and J by 2 bases, leaving 7 bases between them. CDR3: CASSLRDTYEQYF. The CDR3 nucleotides are TGTGCCAGCAGCTTGCGGGACACCTACGAGCAGTACTTC.

The chain carries TRBV28 and TRBJ1-2; TRBD1 matches 7 bases. CDR3 length: 14 amino acids. Germline V gene sequence: CDR1 MDHEN, CDR2 SYDVKM. The V gene end was trimmed by 6 bases and the J gene end by 8 bases; junction bases not matched to a gene: 12. DNA of the CDR3: TGTGCCAGCAGCCCTCTCACAGGGGTCGGCGGCTACACCTTC. Protein product: CASSPLTGVGGYTF.

This sequence joins TRBV5-1 and TRBJ2-5, with D tentatively TRBD2 (6 bases). The CDR3 is 14 residues long. Trimming cost V 2 bases and J 2 bases, with 10 bases left between them. CDR1 is SGHRS and CDR2 is YFSETQ in the germline V gene. Written as DNA, the CDR3 is TGCGCCAGCAGCTTAGGAGGGGCGCAAGAGACCCAGTACTTC. This encodes CASSLGGAQETQYF.

The chain employs TRBV29-1 and TRBJ1-3, with TRBD1 matching 8 bases. CDR1 SQVTM and CDR2 ANQGSEA come from the germline V gene. CDR3 length equals 12 residues. The ends lost 7 bases at V and 2 bases at J; junction bases unmatched: 1. Here the CDR3 DNA reads TGCAGCGGGGGACAGGCTGGAAACACCATATATTTT. Protein product: CSGGQAGNTIYF. The variable domain in full, completed from reference TRBV29-1 and TRBJ1-3, reads SAVISQKPSRDICQRGTSLTIQCQVDSQVTMMFWYRQQPGQSLTLIATANQGSEATYESGFVIDKFPISRPNLTFSTLTVSNMSPEDSSIYLCSGGQAGNTIYFGEGSWLTVV.

This sequence joins TRBV5-1 and TRBJ1-6, with D possibly matching TRBD1 (6 bases). V was pared by 1 base and J by 0 bases, with 20 bases between. Germline V CDR1 and CDR2: SGHRS, YFSETQ. This CDR3 has 20 amino acids. The DNA of the CDR3 is TGCGCCAGCAGCTTGACACGACAGGAAAGGGGTAGCTCCTATAATTCACCCCTCCACTTT. Protein sequence: CASSLTRQERGSSYNSPLHF.

CDR3 sequence: CASSYQGAGGANVLTF. Written as DNA, the CDR3 is TGTGCCAGCAGTTACCAGGGGGCAGGAGGGGCCAACGTCCTGACTTTC. The chain has TRBV6-6 and TRBJ2-6; 8 bases line up with TRBD1. The CDR3 is 16 amino acids. Trimming took 2 bases from V and 4 from J; bases not matched to a gene: 4. The germline V gene encodes CDR1 MNHNY and CDR2 SVGAGI (reference sequence).

The chain uses TRBV7-3 and TRBJ2-5; D possibly corresponds to TRBD2 (5 bases). The germline V gene has CDR1 SGHTA and CDR2 FQGTGA. The ends were cut back, 1 base at V and 2 bases at J, with 8 bases in the middle. The CDR3 totals 14 residues. CDR3 residues: CASSLRGPQETQYF. The CDR3 nucleotides are TGTGCCAGCAGCTTAAGAGGGCCGCAAGAGACCCAGTACTTC.

The chain carries TRBV5-5 and TRBJ1-2; the match to TRBD1 covers 7 bases. V lost 1 base, J lost 2 bases, and 5 bases stayed unmatched. The CDR3 loop spans 15 amino acids. Germline CDR1 and CDR2: SGHKS and YYEKEE (reference sequence). CDR3 region: CASSLTGVTNYGYTF. DNA of the CDR3: TGTGCCAGCAGCTTGACAGGGGTGACAAACTATGGCTACACCTTC.

This sequence joins TRBV28 and TRBJ2-1, with a weak D call TRBD1 (5 bases). This CDR3 has 13 amino acids. Germline loops: CDR1 MDHEN, CDR2 SYDVKM. Between the trimmed V and J ends, which lost 5 bases and 5 bases, there was a span of 10 bases. CDR3 DNA sequence: TGTGCCAGCAGTCGGAGACAGCACAATGAGCAGTTCTTC. Its translation is CASSRRQHNEQFF.

The gene calls are TRBV7-3 and TRBJ1-1; 8 nucleotides match TRBD1. V lost 2 bases to trimming and J lost 5 bases; unmatched junction nucleotides: 7. The length of the CDR3 is 15 residues. From germline, CDR1 is SGHTA and CDR2 FQGTGA. Here the CDR3 reads CASSLPGQGGTEAFF. As DNA, the CDR3 is TGTGCCAGCAGCTTACCCGGACAGGGAGGTACTGAAGCTTTCTTT.

The gene calls are TRBV6-6 and TRBJ2-1, with 11 bases aligning to TRBD1. Trimming took 3 bases from V and 7 from J; bases not matched to a gene: 8. CDR3 length: 16 amino acids. Germline CDR1 MNHNY, CDR2 SVGAGI (reference sequence). The CDR3 sequence is CASSYNAGTGGNEQFF. The CDR3 bases are TGTGCCAGCAGTTATAACGCCGGGACAGGGGGAAATGAGCAGTTCTTC.

CDR3 in amino acids: CASSPTTGYYGYTF. The DNA for the CDR3 is TGTGCCAGCAGCCCTACGACAGGGTACTATGGCTACACCTTC. The V gene is TRBV11-1, the J gene TRBJ1-2; the match to TRBD1 covers 7 bases. CDR1 and CDR2 (germline): SGHAT, FQDESV (reference sequence). Trimming removed 5 bases from V and 3 bases from J; junction bases left unmatched: 6. The CDR3 is made up of 14 amino acids.

In this sample, this clone turned up a few times. The chain uses TRBV6-6 and TRBJ1-5; D might be TRBD1 (6 bases). The CDR3 has 14 residues. Per the germline V gene, CDR1 is MNHNY and CDR2 is SVGAGI (reference sequence). With 4 bases removed from V and 5 bases from J, the gap between germline ends came to 12 bases. The CDR3 DNA reads TGTGCCAGCAGTTTAAGACAGGCGGATCAGCCCCAGCATTTT. Its protein is CASSLRQADQPQHF.

This clone has just a few counts. The chain couples TRBV5-4 to TRBJ2-1; TRBD2 is a possible D gene (7 bases). The germline V and J ends were trimmed by 6 bases and 7 bases, with 17 bases remaining between them. Germline V CDR1 and CDR2: SGHNT, YYREEE (reference sequence). This CDR3 has 14 residues. CDR3 DNA sequence: TGTGCCAGCACTAGGGGGGGGGCTGAAAATGAGCAGTTCTTC. Protein product: CASTRGGAENEQFF. The full variable domain, rest sourced from reference TRBV5-4 and TRBJ2-1, is ETGVTQSPTHLIKTRGQQVTLRCSSQSGHNTVSWYQQALGQGPQFIFQYYREEENGRGNFPPRFSGLQFPNYSSELNVNALELDDSALYLCASTRGGAENEQFFGPGTRLTVL.

The rearrangement links TRBV28 to TRBJ1-1; TRBD1 agrees at 12 bases. V trimming: 5 bases; J trimming: 4 bases; junction bases outside the gene matches: 11. Looked up from germline, CDR1 is MDHEN and CDR2 is SYDVKM. The CDR3 contains 17 residues. CDR3 DNA sequence: TGTGCCAGCAGTCCCTCCATCTGGGACAGGGGGCCCACTGAAGCTTTCTTT. Translated: CASSPSIWDRGPTEAFF.

The chain is built from TRBV28 and TRBJ1-1; TRBD1 matches 8 bases. Germline trimming cut 4 bases from V and 5 bases from J; bases unmatched to any gene: 9. Germline CDR1 and CDR2: MDHEN and SYDVKM. This CDR3 region has 15 residues. CDR3 amino acids: CASSSSGGAPTEAFF. CDR3 bases: TGTGCCAGCAGTTCCTCAGGGGGCGCCCCGACTGAAGCTTTCTTT.

This chain connects TRBV5-1 to TRBJ1-1; D gene uncertain. The germline V gene has CDR1 SGHRS and CDR2 YFSETQ. This CDR3 region has 14 residues. V was shortened by 5 bases and J by 0 bases, with 11 bases between the two germline ends. DNA of the CDR3: TGCGCCAGCAGTTCACAGATAATGAACACTGAAGCTTTCTTT. This translates into CASSSQIMNTEAFF.

The V gene is TRBV18, the J gene TRBJ1-5; a weak D match, TRBD1 (5 bases). V was shortened by 6 bases and J by 3 bases, with 12 bases between the two germline ends. The germline V gene encodes CDR1 KGHSH and CDR2 LQKENI. The CDR3 totals 14 residues. The CDR3 DNA reads TGTGCCAGCTCCCAGGGTACTTTCAATCAGCCCCAGCATTTT. This gives the protein CASSQGTFNQPQHF. Supplemented by reference TRBV18 and TRBJ1-5, the full variable domain reads NAGVMQNPRHLVRRRGQEARLRCSPMKGHSHVYWYRQLPEEGLKFMVYLQKENIIDESGMPKERFSAEFPKEGPSILRIQQVVRGDSAAYFCASSQGTFNQPQHFGDGTRLSIL.

The V call is TRBV19, the J call TRBJ2-1; D is unclear. Germline V gene sequence: CDR1 LNHDA, CDR2 SQIVND (reference sequence). This CDR3 spans 15 amino acids. Trimming removed 4 bases at V and 4 bases at J, with 14 bases between. CDR3 residues: CASSTLERGYNEQFF. The CDR3 nucleotides read TGTGCCAGTAGTACCCTTGAGAGAGGTTACAATGAGCAGTTCTTC.

The chain employs TRBV30 and TRBJ1-2; 8 bases line up with TRBD1. After removal of 5 bases from V and 2 bases from J, the junction contained 4 bases not matched to a gene. The germline CDR1 and CDR2 sequences are GTSNPN and SVGIG (reference sequence). The CDR3 runs to 13 residues. CDR3 DNA sequence: TGTGCCTGGGGACAGGGCGACAACTATGGCTACACCTTC. The encoded protein is CAWGQGDNYGYTF.

The chain uses TRBV18 and TRBJ1-2, with 8 bases lining up with TRBD1. The V segment lost 0 bases and the J segment 4 bases; nucleotides outside the gene matches: 10. In germline, CDR1 is KGHSH, CDR2 LQKENI. CDR3 size: 17 residues. The CDR3: CASSPPGTGGLSYGYTF. CDR3 DNA: TGTGCCAGCTCACCACCGGGAACAGGGGGGCTTTCCTATGGCTACACCTTC.

The chain joins TRBV19 to TRBJ2-7; TRBD1 is a possible D gene (6 bases). Germline loops: CDR1 LNHDA, CDR2 SQIVND (reference sequence). The CDR3 loop spans 14 amino acids. Trimming pared 5 bases from V and 3 bases from J, leaving 14 bases between. CDR3 protein: CASSSRQARYEQYF. For the CDR3, the DNA is TGTGCCAGTAGTTCTAGACAGGCGCGCTACGAGCAGTACTTC. The complete variable domain, with remaining parts taken from reference TRBV19 and TRBJ2-7, reads DGGITQSPKYLFRKEGQNVTLSCEQNLNHDAMYWYRQDPGQGLRLIYYSQIVNDFQKGDIAEGYSVSREKKESFPLTVTSAQKNPTAFYLCASSSRQARYEQYFGPGTRLTVT.

This chain connects TRBV7-9 to TRBJ2-1, with D maybe TRBD2 (6 bases). The CDR3 covers 16 residues. V lost 5 bases, J lost 0 bases, and 14 bases lay in between. CDR1 is SEHNR and CDR2 is FQNEAQ in the germline V gene (reference sequence). The CDR3 loop is CASSPHGGSSYNEQFF. The CDR3, as DNA: TGTGCCAGCAGCCCACACGGGGGTAGCTCCTACAATGAGCAGTTCTTC. The full variable domain, its missing parts supplied by reference TRBV7-9 and TRBJ2-1, is DTGVSQNPRHKITKRGQNVTFRCDPISEHNRLYWYRQTLGQGPEFLTYFQNEAQLEKSRLLSDRFSAERPKGSFSTLEIQRTEQGDSAMYLCASSPHGGSSYNEQFFGPGTRLTVL.

CDR3 protein: CASTNSGGAAGDTQYF. The CDR3 region has the DNA TGTGCCAGCACTAATAGCGGGGGGGCGGCAGGAGATACGCAGTATTTT. The V and J genes are TRBV9 and TRBJ2-3; 11 bases are a match to TRBD2. Germline V lookup: CDR1 SGDLS, CDR2 YYNGEE. V trimming: 6 bases; J trimming: 5 bases; junction bases outside the gene matches: 11. The CDR3 runs to 16 residues.